The clone carrying this TCR beta chain was detected only a few times. Its antigen is still unknown. This sample is part of a study of T cell repertoires in cytomegalovirus infection. The overall study: Alongside well-studied HLA-B-restricted CMV epitopes, recently identified HLA-C-restricted CMV epitopes were also used. Findings and limits, study-wide: Totalled public TCR beta family frequency picked out people who carried CMV plus the relevant HLA. CMV-specific TCR beta clonotypes restricted by HLA-C dominated the ex vivo response.

The CDR3 loop spans 13 amino acids. Germline V lookup: CDR1 SGHVS, CDR2 FQNEAQ. The V and J ends lost 5 bases and 4 bases respectively, with 11 bases between them. MiXCR, applied by TCRdb to the reads, yields one record per CDR3 protein. This sample has roughly 500,000 distinct CDR3 sequences, with roughly 43% found just once. This sequence joins TRBV7-8 and TRBJ2-5; no clear D gene. The material was cultured PBMCs, obtained from culture after CMV antigen stimulation. This clonotype originated in a human donor in good health (CMV status not recorded). Some clones in this sample may be carry-over from other donors' samples. The CDR3 region is CASSAGWGETQYF. The CDR3 DNA sequence: TGTGCCAGCAGCGCTGGGTGGGGAGAGACCCAGTACTTC. Together with reference TRBV7-8 and TRBJ2-5, the CDR3 gives the full variable domain: GAGVSQSPRYKVAKRGQDVALRCDPISGHVSLFWYQQALGQGPEFLTYFQNEAQLDKSGLPSDRFFAERPEGSVSTLKIQRTQQEDSAVYLCASSAGWGETQYFGPGTRLLVL.